This TCR beta chain was observed in a study of blood T cells in healthy people across ages. Study results and limitations: Measured against age, TCR beta diversity per million T cells decreased in a roughly linear manner.

For this clonotype: Its target is not known.

Using a J-beta primer mix together with a sample-barcoded 5' primer, a second PCR was run for about 6 to 11 cycles. All samples yielded 2.5 million or more CDR3-containing paired-end reads. MiXCR, run by TCRdb on the 5' RACE reads, gives a single entry per CDR3 protein. The sample has over 950,000 distinct CDR3 sequences, 35% to 40% seen once. CDR3 size: 15 residues. Per germline, CDR1 KGHSH and CDR2 LQKENI. The V segment lost 3 bases and the J segment 4 bases; nucleotides outside the gene matches: 6. Every donor gave approximately 10 milliliters of peripheral blood. Isolating PBMCs gave at least 7 million of these cells per sample.

The chain couples TRBV18 to TRBJ2-3, with TRBD1 identical over 8 bases. This TCR derives from a man in his late teens or twenties in good health. The specimen was blood. The CDR3 loop is CASSPSRGRADTQYF. CDR3 nucleotides: TGTGCCAGCTCACCTTCCAGGGGGCGGGCAGATACGCAGTATTTT.